These 7 T cell receptor beta chains originate from one sample sequenced in a study of preoperative IRX-2 immunotherapy in early breast cancer. Treatment noted: preoperative locoregional IRX-2 cytokine immunotherapy. The table came from immunoSEQ multiplex PCR; TCRdb's copy has only in-frame clones and leaves some out. Found here are approximately 44,000 clones, roughly 95% of them singletons; the top ten hold around 1.5%. This sample comprised tumor tissue, obtained after IRX-2 immunotherapy. Receptors were obtained from a human donor with breast cancer.

The gene calls are TRBV7-3 and TRBJ2-1; 7 positions agree with TRBD1. This CDR3 spans 16 amino acids. The J segment lost 0 bases and the V segment lost 0 bases, leaving 2 bases of the junction unmatched. Germline CDR1 reads SGHTA; CDR2 reads FQGTGA. CDR3 amino acids: CASSLTGQSSYNEQFF. Here the CDR3 DNA reads TGTGCCAGCAGCTTAACGGGACAGAGCTCCTACAATGAGCAGTTCTTC.

V usage is TRBV7-2 and J usage is TRBJ2-3, with 9 bases that match TRBD1. V shed 8 bases, J shed 2 bases, and the junction held 8 bases outside the gene matches. The CDR3 totals 15 residues. The germline CDR1 and CDR2 sequences are SGHTA and FQGNSA. CDR3 sequence: CASGGQGRFTDTQYF. The CDR3 DNA reads TGTGCCAGCGGTGGACAGGGGCGATTCACAGATACGCAGTATTTT.

This clone was picked up one time. The chain combines TRBV11-2 with TRBJ1-1, with D maybe TRBD1 (6 bases). The CDR3 spans 16 residues. The germline V gene has CDR1 SGHAT and CDR2 FQNNGV. V lost 5 bases and J lost 1, with 17 bases in between. The CDR3 DNA reads TGTGCCAGCAGCGAATGGACAGAACAGGGGAACACTGAAGCTTTCTTT. Protein sequence: CASSEWTEQGNTEAFF.

The chain couples TRBV7-2 to TRBJ2-1; no clear D. Germline-derived CDR1 and CDR2 are SGHTA and FQGNSA. The CDR3 has 12 residues. Trimming removed 1 base at V and 4 bases at J, with 2 bases between. CDR3 protein: CASSLGYNEQFF. CDR3 coding DNA: TGTGCCAGCAGCTTAGGGTACAATGAGCAGTTCTTC.

This clone was seen once. CDR3 protein: CAGSPGSGYTF. The CDR3 nucleotides read TGTGCCGGGTCCCCAGGGAGTGGCTACACCTTC. The V gene is TRBV30, the J gene TRBJ1-2; weak D call: TRBD1 (5 bases). Trimming stripped 8 bases from V and 7 bases from J, with 14 bases between. Germline CDR1 is GTSNPN and CDR2 is SVGIG (reference sequence). The CDR3 covers 11 residues.

This sequence joins TRBV7-2 and TRBJ2-2, with D possibly being TRBD1 or TRBD2 (6 bases each). From germline, CDR1 is SGHTA and CDR2 FQGNSA. This CDR3 contains 16 residues. The V gene lost 3 bases and the J gene lost 2 bases, with 13 bases spanning the gap. The CDR3 DNA sequence: TGTGCCAGCAGCTTTAGGGGGGCATATAACACCGGGGAGCTGTTTTTT. Translation: CASSFRGAYNTGELFF.

The rearrangement links TRBV29-1 to TRBJ1-4; D remains unclear. The V gene's germline CDR1 is SQVTM and CDR2 ANQGSEA. V lost 4 bases, J lost 5 bases, and 11 bases lay in between. This CDR3 spans 13 amino acids. CDR3 nucleotide sequence: TGCAGCGTTGTTGGGAGTCCGAATGAAAAACTGTTTTTT. As protein: CSVVGSPNEKLFF. The variable domain in full, completed from reference TRBV29-1 and TRBJ1-4, reads SAVISQKPSRDICQRGTSLTIQCQVDSQVTMMFWYRQQPGQSLTLIATANQGSEATYESGFVIDKFPISRPNLTFSTLTVSNMSPEDSSIYLCSVVGSPNEKLFFGSGTQLSVL.